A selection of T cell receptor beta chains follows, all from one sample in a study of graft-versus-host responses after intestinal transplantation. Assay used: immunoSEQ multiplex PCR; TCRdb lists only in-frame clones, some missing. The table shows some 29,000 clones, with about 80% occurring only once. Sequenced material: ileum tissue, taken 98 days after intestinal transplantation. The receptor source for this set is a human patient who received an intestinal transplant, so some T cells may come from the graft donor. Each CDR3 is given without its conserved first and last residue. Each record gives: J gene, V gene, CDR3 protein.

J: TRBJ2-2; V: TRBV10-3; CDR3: AISRPELTGELF
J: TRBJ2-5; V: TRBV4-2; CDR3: ASSPSGLETQY
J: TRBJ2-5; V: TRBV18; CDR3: ASSPSLAGINWEETQY
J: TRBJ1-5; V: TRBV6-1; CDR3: ASSETGSVQPQH
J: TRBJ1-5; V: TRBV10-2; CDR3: AITGRDNRVESNQPQH
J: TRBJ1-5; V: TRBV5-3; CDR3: ARSLAGGSRNQPQH
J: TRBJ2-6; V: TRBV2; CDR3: ASSEARVGSGANVLT
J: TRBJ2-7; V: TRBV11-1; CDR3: ASSQTGFYEQY
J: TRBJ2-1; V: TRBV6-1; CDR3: ASSEAGGPYNEQF
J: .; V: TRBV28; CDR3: ASSLSTGDPYEQY
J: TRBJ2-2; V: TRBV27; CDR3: ASSLGGQGTGELF
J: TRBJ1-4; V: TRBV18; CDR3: ASSPGVNEKLF
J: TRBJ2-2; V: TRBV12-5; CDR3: ASGGSTGELF
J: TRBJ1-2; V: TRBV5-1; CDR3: ASSDPDRIANYGYT
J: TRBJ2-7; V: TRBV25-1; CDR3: ASSERGQLYEQY
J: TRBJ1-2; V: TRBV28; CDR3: ASSSLGGGYT
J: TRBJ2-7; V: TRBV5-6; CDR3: ASSSPPGLVLEQY
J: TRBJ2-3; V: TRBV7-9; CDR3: ASSFGGAKDTQY
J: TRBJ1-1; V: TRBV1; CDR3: TSSQTDDPMAEAF
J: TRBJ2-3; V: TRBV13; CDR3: ASSLGGDRVIPDTQY
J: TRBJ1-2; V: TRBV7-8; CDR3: ASSLARGRGNYGYT
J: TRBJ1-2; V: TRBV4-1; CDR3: ASSQDPGQGAIGYGYT
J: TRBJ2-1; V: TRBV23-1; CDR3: ASSQSCPGANEQF
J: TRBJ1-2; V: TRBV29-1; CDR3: SVEQGDRYGYT
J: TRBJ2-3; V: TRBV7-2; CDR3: ASSLALTADTQY
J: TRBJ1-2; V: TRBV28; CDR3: ASRPKFQYGYT
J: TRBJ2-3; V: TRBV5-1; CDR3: ASSRQGQPSTDTQY
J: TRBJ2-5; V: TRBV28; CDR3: ASTPRGARETQY
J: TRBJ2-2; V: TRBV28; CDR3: ATSSGTRLTGELF